This section outlines one T cell receptor (beta chain) sequence together with its context. Its antigen remains unknown. This entry belongs to a study of CD8 T cells in ankylosing spondylitis. Study-wide results and caveats: Some of the motif variants had earlier been found in reactive arthritis patients' fluid and blood. In peripheral blood, disease-linked CD8+ clones occurred at relatively low frequencies. A motif in TCR beta, a set of eight or nine highly homologous variants, appeared characteristic of ankylosing spondylitis blood. Enrichment of disease-linked clones was reportedly significant in matched ankylosing spondylitis synovial fluid.

The CDR3 loop spans 13 amino acids. The V gene lost 6 bases and the J gene lost 5 bases, with 15 bases spanning the gap. CDR1 is SGHRS and CDR2 is YFSETQ in the germline V gene. Scientists made TCR beta libraries using quantitative 5'-RACE with molecular barcodes. Using its own MiXCR run on the 5' RACE reads, TCRdb lists one record per CDR3 protein. The repertoire has more than 250,000 distinct CDR3 sequences, 7.5% to 9% of them found once; the top ten carry roughly 14%. V is TRBV5-1 and J is TRBJ2-7; tentative D call: TRBD1 (5 bases). Sequenced: blood, either unsorted or a sorted T cell fraction (not recorded which). This sequence was found in a male donor with ankylosing spondylitis. The CDR3 here is CASTRGLQDEQYF. In DNA form, the CDR3 reads TGCGCCAGCACCCGCGGCCTACAGGACGAGCAGTACTTC.